This section outlines one T cell receptor beta chain sequence together with its context. This table comes from immunoSEQ multiplex PCR, and its TCRdb copy is limited to in-frame clones, with some not included. The table lists about 54,000 clones, almost 96% of them singletons. V was clipped by 5 bases and J by 6 bases, with 19 bases between them. The germline V gene has CDR1 SEHNR and CDR2 FQNEAQ (reference sequence). The CDR3 runs to 15 residues. This specimen comes from a study of control samples from healthy donors and cancer patients. This clonotype was obtained from a woman in her 30s in good health. The chain uses TRBV7-9 and TRBJ1-2; no clear D gene. The sequenced sample was blood. CDR3 residues: CASSPAGRLDHGYTF. The CDR3, as DNA: TGTGCCAGCAGCCCCGCGGGGAGGCTGGACCATGGCTACACCTTC.